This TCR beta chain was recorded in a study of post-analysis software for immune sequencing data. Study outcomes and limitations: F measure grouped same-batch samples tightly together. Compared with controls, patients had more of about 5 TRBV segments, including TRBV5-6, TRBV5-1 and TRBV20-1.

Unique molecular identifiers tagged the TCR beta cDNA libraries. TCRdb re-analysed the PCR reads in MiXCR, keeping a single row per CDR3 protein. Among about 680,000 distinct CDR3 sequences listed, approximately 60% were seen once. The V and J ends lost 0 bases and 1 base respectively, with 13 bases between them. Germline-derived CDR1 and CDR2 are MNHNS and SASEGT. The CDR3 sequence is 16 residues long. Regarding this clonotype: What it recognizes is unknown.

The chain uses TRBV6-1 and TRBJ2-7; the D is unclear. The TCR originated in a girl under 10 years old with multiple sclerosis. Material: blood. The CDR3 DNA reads TGTGCCAGCAGTGAAGCGCTAAGACTCCCTTCCTACGAGCAGTACTTC. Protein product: CASSEALRLPSYEQYF.